This passage covers 16 T cell receptor beta chains from one sample sequenced in a study of T cell responses to AZD1222 COVID-19 vaccine. Assay used: immunoSEQ multiplex PCR; TCRdb lists only in-frame clones, some missing. The sample carries some 80,000 clones, approximately 89% recorded once. The source was peripheral blood, collected 28 days after the second dose of the MenACWY control vaccine. These receptor sequences come from an adult who received the MenACWY meningococcal vaccine as a control.

The gene calls are TRBV7-2 and TRBJ2-1; perhaps TRBD2 as D (5 bases). The germline CDR1 and CDR2 sequences are SGHTA and FQGNSA. V lost 0 bases, J lost 8 bases, and 11 bases lay in between. The CDR3 extends over 14 amino acids. The CDR3: CASSLASQRYEQFF. The CDR3 DNA reads as TGTGCCAGCAGCTTAGCGTCTCAGCGGTATGAGCAGTTCTTC. Full variable domain (outside the CDR3, taken from reference TRBV7-2 and TRBJ2-1): GAGVSQSPSNKVTEKGKDVELRCDPISGHTALYWYRQSLGQGLEFLIYFQGNSAPDKSGLPSDRFSAERTGGSVSTLTIQRTQQEDSAVYLCASSLASQRYEQFFGPGTRLTVL.

The chain recombines TRBV6-1 with TRBJ2-3; TRBD2 agrees at 9 bases. Germline assignment: CDR1 MNHNS and CDR2 SASEGT. This CDR3 is 16 amino acids long. The ends lost 3 bases at V and 4 bases at J; junction bases unmatched: 8. The CDR3 spells CASSDFSGGPPDTQYF. In nucleotides, the CDR3 is TGTGCCAGCAGTGACTTTAGCGGGGGACCCCCAGATACGCAGTATTTT.

The rearrangement links TRBV5-4 to TRBJ2-2, with 7 bases lining up with TRBD1. The V segment lost 4 bases and the J segment 5 bases; nucleotides outside the gene matches: 8. The CDR3 is made up of 15 amino acids. Looked up from germline, CDR1 is SGHNT and CDR2 is YYREEE (reference sequence). The CDR3 sequence is CASSATDRITGELFF. Here the CDR3 DNA reads TGTGCCAGCAGCGCAACGGACAGGATAACCGGGGAGCTGTTTTTT.

This rearrangement joins TRBV11-3 to TRBJ2-3, with D uncertain. V was shortened by 3 bases and J by 0 bases, with 7 bases between the two germline ends. Germline CDR1 and CDR2: SGHNT and YENEEA. CDR3 size: 14 residues. Here the CDR3 reads CASSFAASTDTQYF. In DNA, the CDR3 is TGTGCCAGCAGCTTCGCGGCTAGCACAGATACGCAGTATTTT.

This clone was observed a handful of times. This chain joins TRBV10-3 and TRBJ1-3; 7 nucleotides agree with TRBD1. The CDR3 runs 14 residues. CDR1 is ENHRY, CDR2 SYGVKD, per germline. The junction had 0 bases not matched to a gene; V was cut back by 2 bases and J by 2 bases. CDR3 protein: CAISEGQAGNTIYF. CDR3 sequence (DNA): TGTGCCATCAGTGAGGGACAGGCTGGAAACACCATATATTTT.

The chain carries TRBV7-9 and TRBJ2-4, with D perhaps matching TRBD2 (5 bases). The CDR3 extends over 14 amino acids. Trimming shortened V by 5 bases and J by 4 bases, and 12 bases separated the two germline ends. CDR1 and CDR2 (germline): SEHNR, FQNEAQ (reference sequence). CDR3: CASSPPKRKNIQYF. The CDR3 DNA follows: TGTGCCAGCAGCCCGCCTAAGCGGAAAAACATTCAGTACTTC.

This chain links TRBV6-5 with TRBJ1-2, with D unresolved. CDR1 and CDR2 from the germline V gene are MNHEY and SVGAGI. This CDR3 spans 14 amino acids. V was trimmed by 3 bases and J by 6 bases, leaving 14 bases between them. The CDR3 sequence is CASSYLAGKDGYTF. The CDR3 region has the DNA TGTGCCAGCAGTTATCTGGCGGGGAAAGATGGCTACACCTTC.

CDR3 loop: CASSLSPNTEAFF. CDR3 bases: TGCGCCAGCAGCCTCTCGCCGAACACTGAAGCTTTCTTT. The chain combines TRBV5-1 with TRBJ1-1; no reliable D call. Germline assignment: CDR1 SGHRS and CDR2 YFSETQ. V lost 4 bases and J lost 1, with 8 bases in between. CDR3 length: 13 amino acids.

The chain couples TRBV11-1 to TRBJ2-1; 8 bases map to TRBD2. After removal of 0 bases from V and 2 bases from J, the junction contained 6 bases not matched to a gene. This CDR3 is 17 amino acids long. Germline CDR1 SGHAT, CDR2 FQDESV (reference sequence). The CDR3 DNA follows: TGTGCCAGCAGCTTAGCATCGGGCGGGGGGCCCTACAATGAGCAGTTCTTC. This codes for CASSLASGGGPYNEQFF.

This clone showed up just once. The chain uses TRBV5-4 and TRBJ2-7; the match to TRBD1 covers 7 bases. Germline CDR1 is SGHNT and CDR2 is YYREEE (reference sequence). This CDR3 has 14 amino acids. V was clipped by 4 bases and J by 1 base; unmatched bases: 5. CDR3 nucleotides: TGTGCCAGCAGCAACCGGGACAGATCCTACGAGCAGTACTTC. Its translation is CASSNRDRSYEQYF. Full variable domain (missing parts from reference TRBV5-4 and TRBJ2-7): ETGVTQSPTHLIKTRGQQVTLRCSSQSGHNTVSWYQQALGQGPQFIFQYYREEENGRGNFPPRFSGLQFPNYSSELNVNALELDDSALYLCASSNRDRSYEQYFGPGTRLTVT.

V is TRBV29-1 and J is TRBJ1-2; D perhaps matches TRBD1 (6 bases). The CDR3 sequence is 12 residues long. The ends were cut back, 5 bases at V and 7 bases at J, with 14 bases in the middle. Germline V CDR1 and CDR2: SQVTM, ANQGSEA. The CDR3 loop reads CSVSQGFVGYTF. Here the CDR3 DNA reads TGCAGCGTTTCACAGGGATTCGTTGGCTACACCTTC.

V and J are TRBV6-5 and TRBJ1-1; 8 nucleotides align to TRBD1. The V gene end was trimmed by 6 bases and the J gene end by 5 bases; junction bases not matched to a gene: 5. Germline CDR1 reads MNHEY; CDR2 reads SVGAGI. The CDR3 is made up of 13 amino acids. CDR3 sequence reads: CASRSDRGTEAFF. The CDR3 bases are TGTGCCAGCAGATCCGACAGGGGAACTGAAGCTTTCTTT.

The genes are TRBV7-2 and TRBJ1-2; TRBD1 agrees at 7 bases. This CDR3 region has 15 residues. Per the germline V gene, CDR1 is SGHTA and CDR2 is FQGNSA. V was clipped by 5 bases and J by 1 base; unmatched bases: 7. The CDR3 sequence: CASSRSGTDNYGYTF. The DNA for the CDR3 is TGTGCCAGCAGCAGATCCGGGACAGATAACTATGGCTACACCTTC.

The chain couples TRBV2 to TRBJ1-5; 8 bases fit TRBD1. CDR1 is SNHLY and CDR2 is FYNNEI in the germline V gene. V shed 6 bases, J shed 4 bases, and the junction held 5 bases outside the gene matches. This CDR3 contains 14 residues. The DNA for the CDR3 is TGTGCCAGCAGGCTGGACAGGGAGAATCAGCCCCAGCATTTT. The encoded protein is CASRLDRENQPQHF.

This chain links TRBV7-9 with TRBJ2-2; D unclear. V shed 0 bases and J shed 5 bases, with 7 bases lying between them. This CDR3 has 14 residues. The V gene's germline CDR1 is SEHNR and CDR2 FQNEAQ (reference sequence). The CDR3 sequence: CASSLAIKTGELFF. CDR3 nucleotide sequence: TGTGCCAGCAGCTTAGCGATTAAGACCGGGGAGCTGTTTTTT. Variable domain in full (rest from reference TRBV7-9 and TRBJ2-2): DTGVSQNPRHKITKRGQNVTFRCDPISEHNRLYWYRQTLGQGPEFLTYFQNEAQLEKSRLLSDRFSAERPKGSFSTLEIQRTEQGDSAMYLCASSLAIKTGELFFGEGSRLTVL.

J is TRBJ1-2 and V is TRBV29-1; no clear D gene. Germline-derived CDR1 and CDR2 are SQVTM and ANQGSEA. The CDR3 consists of 12 residues. The V end was cut by 6 bases, the J end by 0 bases, with 8 bases between. The CDR3 DNA is TGCAGCGTCCCCGCTACTAACTATGGCTACACCTTC. Translation: CSVPATNYGYTF.